This T cell receptor (beta chain) came from a study of blood T cell repertoires in COVID-19. Sequenced by immunoSEQ multiplex PCR; TCRdb stores in-frame clones only, minus some. The repertoire includes just over 250,000 clones, roughly 80% of them detected once, and around 4.1% sits in the top ten. V trimming: 3 bases; J trimming: 4 bases; junction bases outside the gene matches: 5. Germline assignment: CDR1 DFQATT and CDR2 SNEGSKA (reference sequence). The CDR3 has 14 amino acids. The sequence derives from a man under 40 with acute COVID-19. Material for sequencing was PBMCs or T cells enriched from blood (not recorded which). The chain combines TRBV20-1 with TRBJ2-1, with 8 bases matching TRBD2. This chain's CDR3 is CSASQTSGYNEQFF. As DNA, the CDR3 is TGCAGTGCTAGTCAAACTAGCGGTTACAATGAGCAGTTCTTC.